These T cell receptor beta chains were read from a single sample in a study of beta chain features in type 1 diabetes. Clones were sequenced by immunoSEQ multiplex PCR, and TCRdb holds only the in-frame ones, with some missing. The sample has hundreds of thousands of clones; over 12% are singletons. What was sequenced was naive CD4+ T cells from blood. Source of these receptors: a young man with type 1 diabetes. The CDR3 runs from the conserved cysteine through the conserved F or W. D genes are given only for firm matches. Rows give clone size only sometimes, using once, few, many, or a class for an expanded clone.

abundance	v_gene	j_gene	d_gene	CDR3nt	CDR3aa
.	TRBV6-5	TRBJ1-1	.	TGTGCCAGCAGTACACAGGAGAAACCTGAAGCTTTCTTT	CASSTQEKPEAFF
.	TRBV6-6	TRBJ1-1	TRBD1	TGTGCCAGCAGTCAAAAGATACAGGGGGCCAACACTGAAGCTTTCTTT	CASSQKIQGANTEAFF
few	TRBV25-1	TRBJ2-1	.	TGTGCCAGCAGTGAAGCAAGGGGCTCCTACAATGAGCAGTTCTTC	CASSEARGSYNEQFF
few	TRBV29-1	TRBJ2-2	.	TGCAGCGTTGAAGATCTGGGGACCGGGGAGCTGTTTTTT	CSVEDLGTGELFF
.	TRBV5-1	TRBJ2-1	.	TGCGCCAGCAGCTTAGGCTTTAGCTCCTACAATGAGCAGTTCTTC	CASSLGFSSYNEQFF
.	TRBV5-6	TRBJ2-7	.	TGTGCCAGCAGCTACTTTTTTTCGGGCTACGAGCAGTACTTC	CASSYFFSGYEQYF
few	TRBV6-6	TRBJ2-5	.	TGTGCCAGCAGTTTCTCGGACTATAGAGAGACCCAGTACTTC	CASSFSDYRETQYF
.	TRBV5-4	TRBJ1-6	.	TGTGCCAGCAGCACCGGGACCCCGGGGGGTTCACCCCTCCACTTT	CASSTGTPGGSPLHF
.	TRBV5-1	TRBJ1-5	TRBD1	TGCGCCAGCAGCTCAGGGGGCCGAAATCAGCCCCAGCATTTT	CASSSGGRNQPQHF
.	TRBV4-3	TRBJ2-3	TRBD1	TGCGCCAGCAGCCCTCGGACAGGGTCAGATACGCAGTATTTT	CASSPRTGSDTQYF
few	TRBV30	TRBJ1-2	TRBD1	TGTGCCTGGAGTGCGACCCGGACAGGGGGAGTGTACTATGGCTACACCTTC	CAWSATRTGGVYYGYTF
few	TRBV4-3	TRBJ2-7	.	TGCGCCAGCAGCCAAGTATTTAACCCCGGTAGGAGCTCCTACGAGCAGTACTTC	CASSQVFNPGRSSYEQYF
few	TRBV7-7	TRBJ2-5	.	TGTGCTAGCAGCTTAGCCGGAAGGTACCAAGAGACCCAGTACTTC	CASSLAGRYQETQYF
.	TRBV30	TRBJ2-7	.	TGTGCCTGGAGTGTACAACCTTCTACGGGGGAGCAGTACTTC	CAWSVQPSTGEQYF
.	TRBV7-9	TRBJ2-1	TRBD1	TGTGCCAGCAGCTTAGCGAGCAGGGGGCGGGCCAATGAGCAGTTCTTC	CASSLASRGRANEQFF
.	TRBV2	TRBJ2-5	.	TGTGCCGGATCGGAAGGGCAAGAGACCCAGTACTTC	CAGSEGQETQYF
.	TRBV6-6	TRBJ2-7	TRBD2	TGTGCCAGCAGTCAACTAGCGCTGGAAGAGCAGTACTTC	CASSQLALEEQYF
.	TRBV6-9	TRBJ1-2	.	TGTGCCAGCAGTACCTACGAAGGGACCTATGGCTACACCTTC	CASSTYEGTYGYTF
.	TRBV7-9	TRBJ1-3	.	TGTGCCAGCAGCTTAGCCAGGGGCGCAGCCTCTGGAAACACCATATATTTT	CASSLARGAASGNTIYF
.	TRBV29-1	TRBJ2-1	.	TGCAGCGTTGAAGACCCCCGAGCGGAAGGCTCCTACAATGAGCAGTTCTTC	CSVEDPRAEGSYNEQFF
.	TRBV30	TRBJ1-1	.	TGTGCCTGGAATTCGGACTCGCGGCACACTGAAGCTTTCTTT	CAWNSDSRHTEAFF
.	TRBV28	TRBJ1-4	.	TGTGCCAGCAGTTTGGATGTGAGAGGGTGGAGAGAAAAACTGTTTTTT	CASSLDVRGWREKLFF
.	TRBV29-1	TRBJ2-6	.	TGCAGCGTTGAAAGCGGCTCTGGGGCCAACGTCCTGACTTTC	CSVESGSGANVLTF
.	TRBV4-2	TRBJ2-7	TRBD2	TGTGCCAGCAGCCAAGATACTAGCGGCTACGAGCAGTACTTC	CASSQDTSGYEQYF
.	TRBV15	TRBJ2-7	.	TGTGCCACTCAGGGCGAGGTCAGGGACGAGCAGTACTTC	CATQGEVRDEQYF
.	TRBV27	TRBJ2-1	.	TGTGCCAGCAGTTCCCAGGTGAACAATGAGCAGTTCTTC	CASSSQVNNEQFF
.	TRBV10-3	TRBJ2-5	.	TGTGCCATCAGTGAGTCGAAGGGGATCGAGACCCAGTACTTC	CAISESKGIETQYF
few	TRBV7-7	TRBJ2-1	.	TGTGCTAGCAGCCCAGATTTCTACAATGAGCAGTTCTTC	CASSPDFYNEQFF
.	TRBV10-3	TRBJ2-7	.	TGTGCCATCAGTGATCAGGGATCCTACGAGCAGTACTTC	CAISDQGSYEQYF
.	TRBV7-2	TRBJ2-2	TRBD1	TGTGCCAGCAGCTGGGACAGGGGCACCGGGGAGCTGTTTTTT	CASSWDRGTGELFF
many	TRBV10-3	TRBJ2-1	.	TGTGCCATCAGTGAAGGGACCCAGCAGTTCTTC	CAISEGTQQFF
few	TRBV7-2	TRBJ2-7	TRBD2	TGTGCCAGCAGCTGGCTAGCGGGAGCATCCTACGAGCAGTACTTC	CASSWLAGASYEQYF
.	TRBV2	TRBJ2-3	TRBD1	TGTGCCAGCAGTGACAAGGGGGCTTGGGCAGATACGCAGTATTTT	CASSDKGAWADTQYF
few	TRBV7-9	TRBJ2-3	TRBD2	TGTGCCAGCAGTAGGACTAGCGTTTCAGATACGCAGTATTTT	CASSRTSVSDTQYF
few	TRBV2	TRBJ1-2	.	TGTGCCAGCAGTGAAGCGCCGACACCTAACTATGGCTACACCTTC	CASSEAPTPNYGYTF
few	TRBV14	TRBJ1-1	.	TGTGCCAGCAGCCTAGGCCTTTACACTGAAGCTTTCTTT	CASSLGLYTEAFF
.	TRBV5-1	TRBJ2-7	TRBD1	TGCGCCAGCAGCTTGGATCTAGGGGGCTTCTACGAGCAGTACTTC	CASSLDLGGFYEQYF
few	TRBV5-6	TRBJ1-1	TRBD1	TGTGCCAGCAGCTTAGTGACAGGGGGGAACACTGAAGCTTTCTTT	CASSLVTGGNTEAFF
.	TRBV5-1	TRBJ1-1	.	TGCGCCAGCAGCTTGGCCGGAGGGGCGAACACTGAAGCTTTCTTT	CASSLAGGANTEAFF
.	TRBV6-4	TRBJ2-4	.	TGTGCCAGCAGTCTAACAGGGAGGAGCATTCAGTACTTC	CASSLTGRSIQYF
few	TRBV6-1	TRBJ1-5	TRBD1	TGTGCCAGCAGTGAATGGACAGGGAGTCTGGGCAATCAGCCCCAGCATTTT	CASSEWTGSLGNQPQHF
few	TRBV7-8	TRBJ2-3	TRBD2	TGTGCCAGCAGCTTAGGAGCGGGGATACCAACAGATACGCAGTATTTT	CASSLGAGIPTDTQYF
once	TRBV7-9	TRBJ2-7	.	TGTGCCAGCAGCCGGAGTACCGAGCAGTACTTC	CASSRSTEQYF
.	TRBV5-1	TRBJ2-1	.	TGCGCCAGCAGCTTGGGTAGCCCGGGGAATGAGCAGTTCTTC	CASSLGSPGNEQFF
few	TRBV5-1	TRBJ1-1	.	TGCGCCAGCAGCTTGGCGGGTAACACTGAAGCTTTCTTT	CASSLAGNTEAFF
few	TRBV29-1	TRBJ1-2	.	TGCAGCGTTGAATACGCGACAGGCGGTTACTATGGCTACACCTTC	CSVEYATGGYYGYTF
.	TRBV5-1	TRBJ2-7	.	TGCGCCAGCAGCCGGGACGTCTCCTACGAGCAGTACTTC	CASSRDVSYEQYF
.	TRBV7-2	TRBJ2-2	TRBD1	TGTGCCAGCAGCAAGTACGGGACAGCTAACACCGGGGAGCTGTTTTTT	CASSKYGTANTGELFF
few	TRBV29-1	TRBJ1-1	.	TGCAGCGTTGACAGGGCGGACACTGAAGCTTTCTTT	CSVDRADTEAFF
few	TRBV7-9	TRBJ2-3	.	TGTGCCAGCAGCCGTCCCGGTTGGGACAGCACAGATACGCAGTATTTT	CASSRPGWDSTDTQYF
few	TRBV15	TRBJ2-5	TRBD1	TGTGCCACGCGACAGGGGGCGAGAGAGACCCAGTACTTC	CATRQGARETQYF
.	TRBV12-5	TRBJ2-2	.	TGTGCTAGTGGACGGAGCACCGGGGAGCTGTTTTTT	CASGRSTGELFF
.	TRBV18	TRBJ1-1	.	TGTGCCAGCTCACCGGGAGTGAACACTGAAGCTTTCTTT	CASSPGVNTEAFF